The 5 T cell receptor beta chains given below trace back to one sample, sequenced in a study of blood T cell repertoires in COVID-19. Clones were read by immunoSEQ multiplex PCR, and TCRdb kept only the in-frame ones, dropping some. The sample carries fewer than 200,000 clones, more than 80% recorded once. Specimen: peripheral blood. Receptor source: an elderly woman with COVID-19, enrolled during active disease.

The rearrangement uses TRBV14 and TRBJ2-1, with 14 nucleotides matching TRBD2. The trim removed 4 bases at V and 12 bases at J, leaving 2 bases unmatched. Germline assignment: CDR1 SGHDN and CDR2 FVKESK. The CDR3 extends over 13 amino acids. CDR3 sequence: CASSLGTSGGQFF. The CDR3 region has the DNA TGTGCCAGCAGCCTCGGGACTAGCGGGGGGCAGTTCTTC.

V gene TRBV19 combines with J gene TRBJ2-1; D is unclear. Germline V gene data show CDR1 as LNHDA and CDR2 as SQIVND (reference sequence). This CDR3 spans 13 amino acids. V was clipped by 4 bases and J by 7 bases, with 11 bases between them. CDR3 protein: CASSTSHGNEQFF. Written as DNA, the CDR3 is TGTGCCAGTAGTACAAGTCACGGGAATGAGCAGTTCTTC.

The CDR3 sequence: CASIPPGQSAFNYGYTF. In nucleotides, the CDR3 is TGTGCCAGCATTCCACCGGGACAGAGCGCCTTTAACTATGGCTACACCTTC. The gene calls are TRBV28 and TRBJ1-2; 7 bases fit TRBD1. V shed 7 bases and J 1 base; nucleotides not matched to a gene: 15. This CDR3 comprises 17 residues. Germline assignment: CDR1 MDHEN and CDR2 SYDVKM.

The CDR3 reads CASSQNGDSVYNEQFF. CDR3 coding DNA: TGTGCCAGCAGCCAAAACGGGGACTCAGTCTACAATGAGCAGTTCTTC. The chain has TRBV4-2 and TRBJ2-1, with D tentatively TRBD2 (6 bases). The V end was cut by 2 bases, the J end by 3 bases, with 14 bases between. Germline V gene lookup returns CDR1 LGHNA and CDR2 YNFKEQ. The CDR3 consists of 16 residues.

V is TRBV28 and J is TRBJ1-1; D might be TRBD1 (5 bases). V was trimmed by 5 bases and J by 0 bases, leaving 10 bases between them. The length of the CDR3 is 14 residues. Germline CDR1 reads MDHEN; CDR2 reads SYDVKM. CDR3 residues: CASSKAGMNTEAFF. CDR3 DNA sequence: TGTGCCAGCAGTAAAGCAGGGATGAACACTGAAGCTTTCTTT.